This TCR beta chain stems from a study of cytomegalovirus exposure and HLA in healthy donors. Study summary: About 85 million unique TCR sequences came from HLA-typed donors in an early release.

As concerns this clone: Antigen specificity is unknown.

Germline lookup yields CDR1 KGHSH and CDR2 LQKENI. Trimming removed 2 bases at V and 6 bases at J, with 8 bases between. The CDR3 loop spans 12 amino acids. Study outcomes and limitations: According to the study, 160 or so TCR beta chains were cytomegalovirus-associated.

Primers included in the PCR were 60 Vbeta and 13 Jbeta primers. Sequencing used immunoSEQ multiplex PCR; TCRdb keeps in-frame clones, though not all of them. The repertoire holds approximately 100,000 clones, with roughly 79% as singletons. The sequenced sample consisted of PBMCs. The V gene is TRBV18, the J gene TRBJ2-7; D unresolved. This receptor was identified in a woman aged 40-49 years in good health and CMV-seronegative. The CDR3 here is CASSPNRGEQYF. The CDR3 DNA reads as TGTGCCAGCTCACCAAATCGAGGCGAGCAGTACTTC.